This T cell receptor (beta chain) was obtained from a study of shared clonotypes between healthy human individuals. TCRdb's table, derived via immunoSEQ multiplex PCR, lists solely in-frame clones and lacks some. The sample includes about 960,000 clones, approximately 80% of them seen just once. Germline V CDR1 and CDR2: SGHRS, YFSETQ. Trimming left V 5 bases short and J 2 bases short, with 12 bases between. CDR3 length: 14 residues. Sample: memory CD4+ T cells sorted from blood. Subset of the sample: CD45RA-negative fraction. The TCR originated in a man aged 18 to 30 in good health. The J gene is TRBJ2-3, the V gene TRBV5-1, with D uncertain. The CDR3 here is CASRDRSYTDTQYF. The CDR3 region has the DNA TGCGCCAGCAGGGACCGCTCTTACACAGATACGCAGTATTTT. The complete variable domain, with remaining parts taken from reference TRBV5-1 and TRBJ2-3, reads KAGVTQTPRYLIKTRGQQVTLSCSPISGHRSVSWYQQTPGQGLQFLFEYFSETQRNKGNFPGRFSGRQFSNSRSEMNVSTLELGDSALYLCASRDRSYTDTQYFGPGTRLTVL.